Each of the 13 T cell receptor beta chains below was sequenced from the same sample in a study of CD8+CD57+ T cells in acquired aplastic anemia. Sequencing involved patients with CD8+CD57+ cell expansion previously shown by flow cytometry. TCR beta VDJ and CDR3 profiling used genomic DNA as template. MiXCR was run by TCRdb on the reads, yielding one entry per CDR3 protein. Here the sample spans about 240,000 distinct CDR3 sequences, around half being singletons. The source material was sorted CD4+, CD8+, or CD8+CD57+ T cells (not recorded which) from PBMCs. All receptors derive from a human donor with aplastic anemia.

This clonotype was seen just once. The rearrangement uses TRBV11-2 and TRBJ1-3; the match to TRBD1 covers 8 bases. Germline V gives CDR1 SGHAT, CDR2 FQNNGV. The CDR3 totals 16 residues. Germline trimming cut 4 bases from V and 0 bases from J; bases unmatched to any gene: 5. For the CDR3, the DNA is TGTGCCAGCAGCTCTAGACAGGGGAGCTCTGGAAACACCATATATTTT. This gives the protein CASSSRQGSSGNTIYF.

The V call is TRBV10-2, the J call TRBJ2-5, with D tentatively TRBD2 (5 bases). V gave up 10 bases and J gave up 5 bases, with 14 bases separating them. The CDR3 is made up of 12 amino acids. Per germline, CDR1 WSHSY and CDR2 SAAADI. This CDR3 reads CATRAQRETQYF. Written as DNA, the CDR3 is TGCGCCACCCGGGCCCAGCGGGAGACCCAGTACTTC.

The rearrangement links TRBV10-2 to TRBJ1-2; no firm D call. Germline-derived CDR1 and CDR2 are WSHSY and SAAADI. The CDR3 length is 12 residues. V was clipped by 0 bases and J by 4 bases, with 3 bases between them. The CDR3 nucleotides are TGCGCCAGCAGTGAGTCGGCCTATGGCTACACCTTC. Translated: CASSESAYGYTF.

This clonotype has a handful of counts. Given a much more abundant clone one base away, this may be a read error. V gene TRBV14 combines with J gene TRBJ2-7; no reliable D call. CDR1 and CDR2 from the germline V gene are SGHDN and FVKESK. Trimming left V 4 bases short and J 0 bases short, with 7 bases between. The CDR3 has 13 residues. The CDR3, as DNA: TGTGCCAGCAGCCCACAGAGCTCCTACGAGCAGTACTTC. This codes for CASSPQSSYEQYF.

This clonotype was counted a few times. The chain combines TRBV7-9 with TRBJ1-5; D perhaps matches TRBD1 (6 bases). Germline V gene lookup returns CDR1 SEHNR and CDR2 FQNEAQ (reference sequence). There are 15 residues in the CDR3. Trimming shortened V by 2 bases and J by 4 bases, and 12 bases separated the two germline ends. DNA of the CDR3: TGTGCCAGCAGCTTAAGATCAGGGGTAAATCAGCCCCAGCATTTT. Encoded protein: CASSLRSGVNQPQHF.

This clonotype has a handful of counts. This sequence joins TRBV20-1 and TRBJ2-5; no definite D call. CDR3 size: 13 residues. Trimming cost V 0 bases and J 5 bases, with 10 bases left between them. Looked up from germline, CDR1 is DFQATT and CDR2 is SNEGSKA (reference sequence). DNA of the CDR3: TGCAGTGCTAGAGAAGTGTTAGGGGAGACCCAGTACTTC. Translated, it gives CSAREVLGETQYF.

The chain has TRBV5-4 and TRBJ2-1; 11 positions match TRBD2. Germline CDR1 is SGHNT and CDR2 is YYREEE (reference sequence). J lost 4 bases, V lost 9 bases, and 9 bases had no gene match. This CDR3 contains 15 residues. CDR3 loop: CATSGSSGGYNEQFF. The DNA of the CDR3 is TGTGCCACCTCGGGCTCTAGCGGGGGGTACAATGAGCAGTTCTTC.

There are a few counts of this clonotype. The genes are TRBV30 and TRBJ1-2; D is perhaps TRBD1 (5 bases). This CDR3 comprises 13 residues. Germline assignment: CDR1 GTSNPN and CDR2 SVGIG (reference sequence). The V gene lost 5 bases and the J gene lost 5 bases, with 15 bases spanning the gap. The CDR3 DNA is TGTGCCTGGGGCAGGGCGTTGAGTTATGGCTACACCTTC. This gives the protein CAWGRALSYGYTF.

By sample share, this clonotype is medium-sized. This sequence joins TRBV19 and TRBJ1-1, with unresolved D. V gave up 5 bases and J gave up 1 base, with 8 bases separating them. Looked up from germline, CDR1 is LNHDA and CDR2 is SQIVND (reference sequence). The CDR3 is made up of 13 amino acids. The DNA of the CDR3 is TGTGCCAGTAGTTTGACAAAGAACACTGAAGCTTTCTTT. This encodes CASSLTKNTEAFF.

This rearrangement joins TRBV7-2 to TRBJ2-1; TRBD1 is a possible D gene (6 bases). This CDR3 is 15 amino acids long. The V gene's germline CDR1 is SGHTA and CDR2 FQGNSA. Trimming left V 6 bases short and J 4 bases short, with 16 bases between. The CDR3 loop reads CASSIVRGFYNEQFF. For the CDR3, the DNA is TGTGCCAGCAGTATCGTTAGGGGGTTTTACAATGAGCAGTTCTTC.

Regarding this clonotype: Because the CDR3 is missing its conserved closing phenylalanine or tryptophan, this is likely a read error. Because the CDR3's place on the DNA is in doubt, the DNA is left out and the CDR3 is given as listed by TCRdb. The chain carries TRBV7-9 and TRBJ1-4. A total of 10 residues make up the CDR3, ends included. CDR1 SEHNR and CDR2 FQNEAQ come from the germline V gene (reference sequence). This CDR3 reads CASSSLVPGS.

This chain connects TRBV2 to TRBJ2-7; no reliable D call. The CDR3 consists of 14 residues. Germline V gene lookup returns CDR1 SNHLY and CDR2 FYNNEI. V lost 2 bases and J lost 2, with 10 bases in between. The CDR3 DNA reads as TGTGCCAGCAGTGAAAGGCCGGACCCCTACGAGCAGTACGTC. Translated: CASSERPDPYEQYV.

This clonotype was recorded many times. The chain has TRBV6-6 and TRBJ1-3, with no clear D. The CDR3 sequence is 17 residues long. The V and J ends lost 0 bases and 0 bases respectively, with 12 bases between them. The germline V gene encodes CDR1 MNHNY and CDR2 SVGAGI (reference sequence). CDR3 nucleotides: TGTGCCAGCAGTTACTCGATAGGTCGGGGCTCTGGAAACACCATATATTTT. Translation: CASSYSIGRGSGNTIYF.